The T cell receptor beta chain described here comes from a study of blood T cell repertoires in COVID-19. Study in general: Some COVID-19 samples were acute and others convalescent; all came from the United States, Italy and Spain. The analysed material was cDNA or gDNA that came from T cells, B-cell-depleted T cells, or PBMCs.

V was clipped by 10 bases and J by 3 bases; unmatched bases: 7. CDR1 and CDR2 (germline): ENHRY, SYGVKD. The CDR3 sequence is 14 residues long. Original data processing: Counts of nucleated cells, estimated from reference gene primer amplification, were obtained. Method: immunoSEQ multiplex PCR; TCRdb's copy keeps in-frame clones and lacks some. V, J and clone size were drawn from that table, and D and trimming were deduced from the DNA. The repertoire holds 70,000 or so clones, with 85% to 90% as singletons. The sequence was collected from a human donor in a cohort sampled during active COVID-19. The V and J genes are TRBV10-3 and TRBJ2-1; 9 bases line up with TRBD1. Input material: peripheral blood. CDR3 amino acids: CATGRDRDYNEQFF. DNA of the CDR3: TGTGCCACAGGGAGGGACAGGGACTACAATGAGCAGTTCTTC.